The 14 T cell receptor beta chains reported below all come from one sample, sequenced in a study of T cell responses to AZD1222 COVID-19 vaccine. Method: immunoSEQ multiplex PCR; TCRdb's copy keeps in-frame clones and lacks some. The sample has about 150,000 clones; about 87% are singletons. The source material was peripheral blood, sampled on day 0 of AZD1222 vaccination. These TCRs come from an adult in good health.

The V and J genes are TRBV25-1 and TRBJ2-3; D is unresolved. V dropped 4 bases and J dropped 7 bases, with 12 bases sitting between them. This CDR3 comprises 13 residues. Per the germline V gene, CDR1 is MGHDK and CDR2 is SYGVNS. The CDR3 DNA reads as TGTGCCAGCAGTGGACTCCTCGGGTATACGCAGTATTTT. Its translation: CASSGLLGYTQYF.

The rearrangement joins TRBV6-5 to TRBJ1-5; D is undetermined. This CDR3 contains 15 residues. Trimming removed 6 bases from V and 2 bases from J, with 14 bases in between. Germline-derived CDR1 and CDR2 are MNHEY and SVGAGI. The CDR3 is CASRSLGSRNQPQHF. The CDR3 DNA sequence: TGTGCCAGCAGATCTCTCGGTTCGCGCAATCAGCCCCAGCATTTT.

CDR3 DNA sequence: TGTGCCAGCAGCTTAAGGGATTTGGTTGGAAACACCATATATTTT. Protein sequence: CASSLRDLVGNTIYF. The chain joins TRBV7-4 to TRBJ1-3; D is ambiguous. The CDR3 consists of 15 residues. Trimming took off 2 bases at V and 3 bases at J, with 11 bases between the two ends. The V gene's germline CDR1 is SGHVT and CDR2 SQSDAQ.

The genes are TRBV5-1 and TRBJ2-3; tentative D call: TRBD2 (6 bases). Germline V CDR1 and CDR2: SGHRS, YFSETQ. The CDR3 consists of 16 residues. V shed 1 base and J shed 0 bases, with 12 bases lying between them. The CDR3 sequence: CASSLWGETSTDTQYF. The CDR3 nucleotides read TGCGCCAGCAGCTTGTGGGGGGAGACTAGCACAGATACGCAGTATTTT.

The rearrangement uses TRBV6-5 and TRBJ2-3; D gene uncertain. The length of the CDR3 is 14 residues. In germline, CDR1 is MNHEY, CDR2 SVGAGI. V gave up 7 bases and J gave up 0 bases, with 11 bases separating them. CDR3 sequence reads: CASISVGSTDTQYF. In DNA, the CDR3 is TGTGCCAGCATATCGGTCGGTAGCACAGATACGCAGTATTTT.

The genes are TRBV5-1 and TRBJ2-7; the match to TRBD1 covers 7 bases. Looked up from germline, CDR1 is SGHRS and CDR2 is YFSETQ. V was pared by 1 base and J by 3 bases, with 4 bases of the junction left unmatched. This CDR3 comprises 14 residues. CDR3 DNA sequence: TGCGCCAGCAGCTTGAACGCAGGGGGCTACGAGCAGTACTTC. Amino acid sequence: CASSLNAGGYEQYF.

The chain carries TRBV3-1 (or the pseudogene TRBV3-2) and TRBJ1-6; maybe TRBD1 (5 bases). In germline, CDR1 is LGHDT, CDR2 YNNKEL (reference sequence). The CDR3 is made up of 16 amino acids. V was shortened by 1 base and J by 9 bases, with 16 bases between the two germline ends. This chain's CDR3 is CASSQGTGTGGSPLHF. CDR3 DNA sequence: TGTGCCAGCAGCCAAGGAACCGGGACGGGAGGTTCACCCCTCCACTTT.

This clone appeared a single time. The V and J genes are TRBV12-5 and TRBJ2-1, with D perhaps matching TRBD1 (6 bases). This CDR3 contains 16 residues. The ends were cut back, 2 bases at V and 5 bases at J, with 16 bases in the middle. Per germline, CDR1 LGHNT and CDR2 FRNRAP. CDR3 residues: CASGLPIGGLNNEQFF. In DNA, the CDR3 is TGTGCTAGTGGTTTGCCCATTGGGGGCCTGAACAATGAGCAGTTCTTC.

V is TRBV7-2 and J is TRBJ2-6; 7 bases line up with TRBD1. CDR1 is SGHTA and CDR2 is FQGNSA in the germline V gene. Trimming at V came to 4 bases and at J to 0 bases, leaving 9 bases not matched to a gene. CDR3 size: 18 residues. This chain's CDR3 is CASSSRTGGGSGANVLTF. CDR3 bases: TGTGCCAGCAGCTCCAGGACAGGAGGAGGCTCTGGGGCCAACGTCCTGACTTTC.

This clone has just one count. V gene TRBV2 combines with J gene TRBJ1-4, with TRBD1 matching 8 bases. The CDR3 runs 13 residues. CDR1 SNHLY and CDR2 FYNNEI come from the germline V gene. V shed 8 bases, J shed 8 bases, and the junction held 7 bases outside the gene matches. The CDR3, as DNA: TGTGCCAGCGGGCGACAGGGGAACGAAAAACTGTTTTTT. Translation gives CASGRQGNEKLFF.

This chain connects TRBV6-5 to TRBJ2-7; D unresolved. CDR1 is MNHEY, CDR2 SVGAGI, per germline. V was trimmed by 0 bases and J by 4 bases, leaving 7 bases between them. The CDR3 contains 13 residues. The CDR3 is CASSYSQAYEQYF. The DNA of the CDR3 is TGTGCCAGCAGTTACTCGCAGGCTTACGAGCAGTACTTC.

This clone was detected once. CDR3 nucleotides: TGTGCCAGCAGCTTACCGGGACAGGGGGCGTCCGAGCAGTACTTC. It encodes CASSLPGQGASEQYF. The chain couples TRBV7-3 to TRBJ2-7, with TRBD1 matching over 12 bases. The CDR3 runs to 15 residues. V dropped 2 bases and J dropped 6; count of bases not matched to a gene: 5. Germline V gene sequence: CDR1 SGHTA, CDR2 FQGTGA.

In its sample, this clone was seen a few times. The V gene is TRBV6-1, the J gene TRBJ1-4; maybe TRBD1 (6 bases). This CDR3 spans 17 amino acids. Germline V gene data show CDR1 as MNHNS and CDR2 as SASEGT. V was cut by 3 bases and J by 1 base, with 15 bases left in between. In nucleotides, the CDR3 is TGTGCCAGCAGTGATAGCGGGCAGGGGATAACTAATGAAAAACTGTTTTTT. It codes for CASSDSGQGITNEKLFF.

The rearrangement joins TRBV3-1 (or the pseudogene TRBV3-2) to TRBJ1-5; the D is unclear. Germline V gene data show CDR1 as LGHDT and CDR2 as YNNKEL (reference sequence). The V end was cut by 4 bases, the J end by 6 bases, with 13 bases between. CDR3 length: 14 amino acids. The CDR3 nucleotides read TGTGCCAGCAGCCTTTCGGGGATGCGTCAGCCCCAGCATTTT. Translated: CASSLSGMRQPQHF.